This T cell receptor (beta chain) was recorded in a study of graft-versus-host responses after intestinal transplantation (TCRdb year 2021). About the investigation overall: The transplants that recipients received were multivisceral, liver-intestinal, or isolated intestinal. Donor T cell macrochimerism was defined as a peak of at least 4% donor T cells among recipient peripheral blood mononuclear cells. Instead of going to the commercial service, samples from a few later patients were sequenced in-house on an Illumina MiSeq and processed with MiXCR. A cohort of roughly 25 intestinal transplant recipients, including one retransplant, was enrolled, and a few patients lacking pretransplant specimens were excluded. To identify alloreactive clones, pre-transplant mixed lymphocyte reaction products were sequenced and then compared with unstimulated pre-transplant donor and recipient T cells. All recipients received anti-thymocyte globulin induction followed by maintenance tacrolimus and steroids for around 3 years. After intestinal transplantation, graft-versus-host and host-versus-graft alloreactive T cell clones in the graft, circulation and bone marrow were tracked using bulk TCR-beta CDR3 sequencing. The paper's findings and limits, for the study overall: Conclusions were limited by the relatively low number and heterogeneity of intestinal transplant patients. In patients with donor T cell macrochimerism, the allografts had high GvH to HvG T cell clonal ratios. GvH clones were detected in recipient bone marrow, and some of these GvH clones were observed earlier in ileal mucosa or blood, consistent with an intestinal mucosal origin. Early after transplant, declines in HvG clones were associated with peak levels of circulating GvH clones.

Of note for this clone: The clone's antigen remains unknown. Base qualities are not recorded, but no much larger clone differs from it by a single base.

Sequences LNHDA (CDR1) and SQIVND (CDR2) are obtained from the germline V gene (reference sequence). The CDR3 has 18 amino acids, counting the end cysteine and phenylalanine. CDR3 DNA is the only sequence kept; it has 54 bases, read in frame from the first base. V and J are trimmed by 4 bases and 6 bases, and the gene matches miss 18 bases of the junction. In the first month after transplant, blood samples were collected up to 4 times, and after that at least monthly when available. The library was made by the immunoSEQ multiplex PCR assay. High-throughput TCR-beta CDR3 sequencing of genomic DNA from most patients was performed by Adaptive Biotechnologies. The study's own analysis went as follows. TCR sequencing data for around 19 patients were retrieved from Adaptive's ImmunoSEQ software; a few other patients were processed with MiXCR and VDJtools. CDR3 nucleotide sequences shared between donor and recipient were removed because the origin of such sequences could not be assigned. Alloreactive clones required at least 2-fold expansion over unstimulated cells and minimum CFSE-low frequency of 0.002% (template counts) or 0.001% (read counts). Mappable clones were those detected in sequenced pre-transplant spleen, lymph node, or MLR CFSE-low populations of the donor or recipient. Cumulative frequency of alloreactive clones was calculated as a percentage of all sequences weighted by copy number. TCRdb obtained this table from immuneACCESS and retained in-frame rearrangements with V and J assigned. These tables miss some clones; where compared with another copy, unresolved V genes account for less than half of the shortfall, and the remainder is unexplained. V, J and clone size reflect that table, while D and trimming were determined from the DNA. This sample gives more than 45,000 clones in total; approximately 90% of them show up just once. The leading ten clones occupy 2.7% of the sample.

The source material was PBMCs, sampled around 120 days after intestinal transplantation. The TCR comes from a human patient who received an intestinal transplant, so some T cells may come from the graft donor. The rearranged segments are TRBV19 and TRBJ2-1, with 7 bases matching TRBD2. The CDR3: CASSRSAGWRELGNEQFF. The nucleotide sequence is TGTGCCAGTAGTAGGTCGGCGGGGTGGCGGGAGCTGGGCAATGAGCAGTTCTTC.